A single sample gave rise to the 30 T cell receptor beta chains below, sequenced in a study of molecular identifiers for immune sequencing clone quantification. TCRdb itself ran the PCR reads through MiXCR, one entry per CDR3 protein. The table lists about 330,000 distinct CDR3 sequences, roughly 24% of them singletons, with 0.65% to 0.75% in the top ten. Sequencing was done on a sample of naive CD8+ T cells from blood, with Jurkat cell RNA spiked in. Subset described: FACS-sorted CD8+CD4-CCR7+CD45RA+ naive T cells. Source of these receptors: a human donor in good health. Some libraries in this study had Jurkat cell RNA spiked in.

This clonotype was seen many times. The chain combines TRBV28 with TRBJ2-1, with TRBD2 matching over 14 bases. This CDR3 is 17 amino acids long. Losses at the gene ends were 6 bases for V and 8 bases for J; bases not matched to a gene: 12. Germline CDR1 is MDHEN and CDR2 is SYDVKM. CDR3 DNA: TGTGCCAGCAGCCGTGAACGGACTAGCGGGAGGAAGGATGAGCAGTTCTTC. This sequence encodes CASSRERTSGRKDEQFF.

This clonotype was observed a handful of times. The chain recombines TRBV12-3 or TRBV12-4 with TRBJ1-2; no definite D call. V lost 10 bases and J lost 0, with 6 bases in between. The CDR3 sequence is 11 residues long. The CDR3 region has the DNA TGTGCCACCGGAGCTAACTATGGCTACACCTTC. Its protein is CATGANYGYTF.

The chain uses TRBV5-5 and TRBJ1-2; D uncertain. The germline V gene has CDR1 SGHKS and CDR2 YYEKEE (reference sequence). CDR3 length: 12 residues. V lost 4 bases and J lost 10, with 14 bases in between. CDR3 in DNA: TGTGCCAGCAGCACCCCGGACGGAGACTACACCTTC. It is translated as CASSTPDGDYTF.

This clonotype was counted at least ten times. J is TRBJ1-1 and V is TRBV29-1; D remains ambiguous. The CDR3 extends over 12 amino acids. CDR1 SQVTM and CDR2 ANQGSEA come from the germline V gene. V was trimmed by 4 bases and J by 6 bases, leaving 12 bases between them. The CDR3 nucleotides read TGCAGCGTTGGTAATGGGGAGTCTGAAGCTTTCTTT. Translating it yields CSVGNGESEAFF.

V and J are TRBV7-9 and TRBJ2-3, with 14 bases lining up with TRBD2. The V segment lost 5 bases and the J segment 5 bases; nucleotides outside the gene matches: 9. The germline V gene encodes CDR1 SEHNR and CDR2 FQNEAQ (reference sequence). The CDR3 is 17 residues long. The CDR3 region is CASSHVLTSGGGDTQYF. CDR3 DNA sequence: TGTGCCAGCAGCCACGTTCTGACTAGCGGGGGGGGAGATACGCAGTATTTT.

This clonotype was picked up many times. The chain carries TRBV5-6 and TRBJ1-1, with D maybe TRBD1 (5 bases). Looked up from germline, CDR1 is SGHDT and CDR2 is YYEEEE. The CDR3 extends over 15 amino acids. V dropped 0 bases and J dropped 1 base, with 10 bases sitting between them. CDR3 region: CASSLADRANTEAFF. The CDR3 nucleotides are TGTGCCAGCAGCTTGGCCGACAGAGCGAACACTGAAGCTTTCTTT.

This chain uses TRBV20-1 with TRBJ1-3; 8 bases map to TRBD1. The V gene end was trimmed by 1 base and the J gene end by 3 bases; junction bases not matched to a gene: 8. The CDR3 contains 16 residues. Germline-derived CDR1 and CDR2 are DFQATT and SNEGSKA (reference sequence). This CDR3 reads CSARAPRTGFGNTIYF. CDR3 nucleotides: TGCAGTGCTAGAGCTCCCCGGACAGGGTTTGGAAACACCATATATTTT.

This clonotype has more than one count but fewer than ten. V usage is TRBV2 and J usage is TRBJ1-2; the D is unclear. Germline CDR1 SNHLY, CDR2 FYNNEI. The CDR3 extends over 13 amino acids. V was shortened by 7 bases and J by 3 bases, with 12 bases between the two germline ends. CDR3 coding DNA: TGTGCCAGCACCGAAGGTTGGGACTATGGCTACACCTTC. Translated: CASTEGWDYGYTF.

Notes on this clonotype: Possible read error: a much larger clone is one base away. V and J are TRBV6-1 and TRBJ2-3; D tentatively fits TRBD1 or TRBD2 (6 bases each). Germline V gene sequence: CDR1 MNHNS, CDR2 SASEGT. The CDR3 extends over 17 amino acids. V gave up 1 base and J gave up 3 bases, with 17 bases separating them. The CDR3, as DNA: TGTGCCAGCAGTGAAGGAAGGGGGGCGGAGGAAACAGATACGCAGTATTTT. It translates to CASSEGRGAEETDTQYF.

This chain uses TRBV4-1 with TRBJ2-3; 7 bases are a match to TRBD2. This CDR3 has 15 residues. In germline, CDR1 is MGHRA, CDR2 YSYEKL. V shed 4 bases, J shed 6 bases, and the junction held 10 bases outside the gene matches. The CDR3, as DNA: TGCGCCAGCAGCCTAATGGGGGGGAGTAGGGATACGCAGTATTTT. Translation gives CASSLMGGSRDTQYF.

This clonotype occurred many times. This chain uses TRBV30 with TRBJ2-7; D is ambiguous. This CDR3 spans 14 amino acids. CDR1 is GTSNPN, CDR2 SVGIG, per germline (reference sequence). V was clipped by 2 bases and J by 0 bases, with 11 bases between them. CDR3 amino acids: CAWSRFPGSYEQYF. CDR3 nucleotide sequence: TGTGCCTGGAGTAGGTTCCCGGGCTCCTACGAGCAGTACTTC.

Notes on this clonotype: Its ends do not fully match the called genes, so a read error is possible. The chain couples TRBV20-1 to TRBJ2-2, with 9 bases matching TRBD1. The germline CDR1 and CDR2 sequences are DFQATT and SNEGSKA (reference sequence). The CDR3 loop spans 17 amino acids. CDR3 loop: CSSRIPGDRGFTGELFF. CDR3 sequence (DNA): TGCAGTTCTAGAATTCCGGGAGACAGGGGGTTCACCGGGGAGCTGTTTTTT.

About this clonotype itself: A much larger clone sits a single nucleotide away, making a read error possible. This chain connects TRBV25-1 to TRBJ1-1; the match to TRBD1 covers 8 bases. In germline, CDR1 is MGHDK, CDR2 SYGVNS. The CDR3 is made up of 15 amino acids. CDR3 DNA: TGTGCCAGCAGTGCCTCCTCGACAGGGGTCACTGAAGCTATCTTT. Translated: CASSASSTGVTEAIF.

This clonotype was counted between two and nine times. Being one base from a much bigger clone, this may be a read error. The rearrangement uses TRBV29-1 and TRBJ2-3; perhaps TRBD2 as D (6 bases). Per germline, CDR1 SQVTM and CDR2 ANQGSEA. This CDR3 comprises 18 residues. V was shortened by 0 bases and J by 1 base, with 20 bases between the two germline ends. DNA for the CDR3: TGCAGCGTTGAAGATCCCTCCCGGGAGACCTATGGCACAGATACGCAGTATTTT. Its translation: CSVEDPSRETYGTDTQYF.

The genes are TRBV6-6 and TRBJ2-3; 9 bases line up with TRBD2. The CDR3 runs to 16 residues. The trim removed 2 bases at V and 2 bases at J, leaving 5 bases unmatched. Germline CDR1 reads MNHNY; CDR2 reads SVGAGI (reference sequence). CDR3: CASSYQAGGTTDTQYF. Written as DNA, the CDR3 is TGTGCCAGCAGTTACCAAGCGGGGGGCACCACAGATACGCAGTATTTT.

In its sample, this clonotype was seen many times. This chain links TRBV7-9 with TRBJ1-1; no clear D gene. In germline, CDR1 is SEHNR, CDR2 FQNEAQ (reference sequence). The CDR3 is 12 amino acids. Trimming took 3 bases from V and 5 from J, leaving 7 bases between them. The CDR3 nucleotides read TGTGCCAGCAGCTTCACCCAGACTGAAGCTTTCTTT. Protein sequence: CASSFTQTEAFF.

This clonotype came up a few times. The rearrangement joins TRBV7-6 to TRBJ2-3; TRBD2 agrees at 12 bases. The CDR3 is 16 residues long. Looked up from germline, CDR1 is SGHVS and CDR2 is FNYEAQ. V shed 3 bases, J shed 6 bases, and the junction held 7 bases outside the gene matches. CDR3 region: CASSLTSGGAADTQYF. CDR3 in DNA: TGTGCCAGCAGCTTGACTAGCGGGGGCGCCGCGGATACGCAGTATTTT.

In its sample, this clonotype was seen many times. The genes are TRBV28 and TRBJ2-5, with D perhaps TRBD2 (5 bases). The V gene's germline CDR1 is MDHEN and CDR2 SYDVKM. The CDR3 length is 14 residues. V was clipped by 2 bases and J by 5 bases, with 12 bases between them. This CDR3 is CASSLTGEMETQYF. The DNA of the CDR3 is TGTGCCAGCAGTTTAACCGGGGAGATGGAGACCCAGTACTTC.

This clonotype has at least ten counts. The gene calls are TRBV7-2 and TRBJ2-5, with D hard to call. CDR3 length: 15 amino acids. From germline, CDR1 is SGHTA and CDR2 FQGNSA. Trimming shortened V by 1 base and J by 4 bases, and 13 bases separated the two germline ends. CDR3 amino acids: CASSLVQSPGETQYF. The DNA of the CDR3 is TGTGCCAGCAGCTTAGTACAAAGCCCCGGAGAGACCCAGTACTTC. Looking up the rest from reference TRBV7-2 and TRBJ2-5 gives the full variable domain: GAGVSQSPSNKVTEKGKDVELRCDPISGHTALYWYRQSLGQGLEFLIYFQGNSAPDKSGLPSDRFSAERTGGSVSTLTIQRTQQEDSAVYLCASSLVQSPGETQYFGPGTRLLVL.

V usage is TRBV20-1 and J usage is TRBJ2-3; 10 positions match TRBD2. Trimming took 6 bases from V and 2 from J; bases not matched to a gene: 11. The germline V gene encodes CDR1 DFQATT and CDR2 SNEGSKA (reference sequence). This CDR3 has 16 residues. Here the CDR3 reads CSAPPELAGDTDTQYF. In DNA form, the CDR3 reads TGCAGTGCGCCGCCGGAGCTAGCGGGGGACACAGATACGCAGTATTTT.

In its sample, this clonotype was seen a few times. The chain links TRBV9 to TRBJ2-3; 7 bases line up with TRBD2. Germline CDR1 is SGDLS and CDR2 is YYNGEE. V was pared by 0 bases and J by 4 bases, with 8 bases of the junction left unmatched. The length of the CDR3 is 16 residues. CDR3 amino acids: CASSVEGRGESDTQYF. In DNA, the CDR3 is TGTGCCAGCAGCGTAGAAGGGAGGGGTGAGTCAGATACGCAGTATTTT. The full variable domain, completed using reference TRBV9 and TRBJ2-3, is DSGVTQTPKHLITATGQRVTLRCSPRSGDLSVYWYQQSLDQGLQFLIQYYNGEERAKGNILERFSAQQFPDLHSELNLSSLELGDSALYFCASSVEGRGESDTQYFGPGTRLTVL.

To note about this clonotype: This clone may be a read error of a much larger clone one base away. The genes are TRBV29-1 and TRBJ2-3; 8 nucleotides agree with TRBD2. The CDR3 contains 13 residues. Looked up from germline, CDR1 is SQVTM and CDR2 is ANQGSEA. The V gene end was trimmed by 7 bases and the J gene end by 4 bases; junction bases not matched to a gene: 7. CDR3 sequence reads: CSAVAGNADTQYF. The CDR3 DNA is TGCAGCGCAGTAGCGGGGAACGCAGATACGCAGTATTTT.

The V and J genes are TRBV14 and TRBJ2-7; TRBD1 might be the D (5 bases). The CDR3 is 16 amino acids. Trimming pared 2 bases from V and 3 bases from J, leaving 17 bases between. In germline, CDR1 is SGHDN, CDR2 FVKESK. The DNA for the CDR3 is TGTGCCAGCAGCCAAACCAGAGAAGATAGGGGCTACGAGCAGTACTTC. Its translation: CASSQTREDRGYEQYF.

V is TRBV12-5 and J is TRBJ2-3, with 10 nucleotides matching TRBD2. The CDR3 loop spans 16 amino acids. Trimming removed 5 bases from V and 5 bases from J; junction bases left unmatched: 10. CDR1 and CDR2 (germline): LGHNT, FRNRAP. The chain's CDR3 is CASGAILAGAIDTQYF. Written as DNA, the CDR3 is TGTGCTAGTGGTGCCATCCTAGCGGGGGCTATAGATACGCAGTATTTT.

CDR3 protein: CASRGLRAEQYF. The CDR3 DNA reads TGTGCCAGCAGAGGACTAAGGGCCGAGCAGTACTTC. The chain recombines TRBV5-8 with TRBJ2-7; a possible D gene is TRBD2 (6 bases). In germline, CDR1 is SGHTS, CDR2 YDEGEE. The ends were cut back, 5 bases at V and 6 bases at J, with 12 bases in the middle. The CDR3 covers 12 residues.

This clonotype was detected many times. The chain links TRBV20-1 to TRBJ1-4, with TRBD1 as a possible D gene (5 bases). Trimming removed 2 bases at V and 8 bases at J, with 12 bases between. CDR1 and CDR2 from the germline V gene are DFQATT and SNEGSKA (reference sequence). The CDR3 totals 13 residues. The CDR3 DNA reads TGCAGTGCTAGACGGGGGTTTCCGGAAAAACTGTTTTTT. Amino acids: CSARRGFPEKLFF.

The chain carries TRBV6-2 or TRBV6-3 and TRBJ1-6; D possibly corresponds to TRBD1 (6 bases). The V gene lost 2 bases and the J gene lost 17 bases, with 19 bases spanning the gap. The CDR3 covers 14 residues. Per germline, CDR1 MNHEY and CDR2 SVGEGT. This CDR3 is CASSYAGAVGPFHF. CDR3 sequence (DNA): TGTGCCAGCAGTTACGCGGGGGCGGTTGGTCCCTTCCACTTT.

This clonotype was detected ten times or more. This chain joins TRBV7-9 and TRBJ1-1; unclear D gene. The CDR3 consists of 11 residues. Trimming left V 3 bases short and J 11 bases short, with 10 bases between. Germline CDR1 SEHNR, CDR2 FQNEAQ (reference sequence). The CDR3 is CASSFSPEAFF. The CDR3 DNA is TGTGCCAGCAGCTTTTCACCCGAGGCTTTCTTT.

This clonotype was counted many times. The V gene is TRBV2, the J gene TRBJ1-1; D is uncertain. The V gene's germline CDR1 is SNHLY and CDR2 FYNNEI. This CDR3 is 11 amino acids long. Trimming left V 1 base short and J 11 bases short, with 8 bases between. The chain's CDR3 is CASSEGQRAFF. The CDR3 DNA reads TGTGCCAGCAGTGAAGGGCAGCGGGCTTTCTTT. The full variable domain, rest sourced from reference TRBV2 and TRBJ1-1, is EPEVTQTPSHQVTQMGQEVILRCVPISNHLYFYWYRQILGQKVEFLVSFYNNEISEKSEIFDDQFSVERPDGSNFTLKIRSTKLEDSAMYFCASSEGQRAFFGQGTRLTVV.

This clonotype has more than one count but fewer than ten. The J gene is TRBJ1-1, the V gene TRBV5-6, with D unresolved. CDR3 length: 14 residues. Germline V gives CDR1 SGHDT, CDR2 YYEEEE. With 3 bases removed from V and 7 bases from J, the gap between germline ends came to 16 bases. CDR3 nucleotides: TGTGCCAGCAGCTGGGGTGGTGAGGCAGTTGAAGCTTTCTTT. Amino acid sequence: CASSWGGEAVEAFF.